This record covers a single T cell receptor (beta chain). What this receptor recognizes is not known. The input lacks base qualities; no much larger clone sits a single base away. The source of the sample is a study of CD8 T cells in Susac syndrome (dated by TCRdb to between 2017 and 2020). Background on the whole study: Of the Susac syndrome patients who were sequenced, 5 or 6 had clinically active disease and eight were in clinical remission. At blood withdrawal, Susac syndrome patients were either therapy-naive, taking corticosteroids (in some cases with IVIg as well), or taking IVIg alone. Whether CD8+ T cell activation and differentiation in Susac syndrome was antigen driven was tested using repertoire sequencing. The clonality of the CD8+ T cell repertoire was compared across around twelve healthy donors, roughly 14 Susac syndrome patients and under 19 multiple sclerosis patients.

RNA was extracted using the RNeasy kit, and roughly 0.5 to 1 microgram was reverse transcribed with random hexamers. The immunoSEQ multiplex PCR assay, covering 54 Vbeta and 13 Jbeta segments, was used to amplify TCR beta CDR3 regions. PCR amplification bias was corrected using a synthetic template baseline for primer optimization and computational correction. In the authors' own workflow: Reads were assigned to V, D and J genes according to IMGT and analyzed in immunoSEQ Analyzer, with only productive sequences retained. To calculate clonality, Shannon entropy was normalized by log2 of the number of productive unique sequences and then subtracted from one. Public and private clones were assessed among the 100 most prevalent clones of each patient and control. Clones were defined as Susac-specific if absent from the healthy and MS cohorts, from some 1,000 published viral clones and from other ImmuneACCESS disease sequences. TCRdb reworked the public reads: Q25 trimming with fastp, MiXCR clone assembly, productive beta chains retained. Entries are consolidated by CDR3 protein sequence, retaining the most common genes and DNA. It is TCRdb's table, rather than the study itself, that gives the V and J calls and clone size. This sample is represented by 95,000 to 150,000 distinct CDR3 sequences; around 94% of them were singletons. The top ten clonotypes cover around 0.28% of the sample.

General findings and caveats noted by the study authors: Under 20 and five Susac-specific public clones were found in the total CD8+ and CD8+ TEMRA repertoires, respectively. Clonal expansion was seen in Susac syndrome CD8+ repertoires, peaking in CD8+ TEMRA cells and being greater in clinically active patients than in remitting ones. The study acknowledged that relatively few individuals were included in the TCR sequencing and HLA analysis.

High-throughput TCR beta sequencing profiled peripheral blood CD8+ and CD4+ T cells from healthy donors, Susac syndrome patients and multiple sclerosis patients. Susac syndrome patients met recently defined diagnostic criteria for definite or probable disease. Bulk CD8+ and CD4+ T cells were purified magnetically by negative isolation, whereas CD8+ TEMRA cells were enriched by FACS. Blood was collected in EDTA tubes and processed within 24 hours, with PBMCs isolated through density gradient centrifugation. PBMCs intended for TCR sequencing were frozen in liquid nitrogen and were later thawed in a 37 degrees C water bath. A purity of at least 90% was achieved for sorted or isolated CD4+, CD8+ and CD8+ TEMRA cells. Taken from the germline V gene, the CDR1 and CDR2 loops are SQVTM and ANQGSEA. The trim is 7 bases for V and 8 bases for J, with a gap of 14 bases between the germline ends. The CDR3 numbers 11 residues from cysteine through phenylalanine. Only the CDR3 portion is preserved as DNA: 33 bases, with reading frame beginning at the first base.

Recombination joined TRBV29-1 with TRBJ1-2, and possibly TRBD1, on 5 matching bases. Input material: CD8+ T cells from PBMCs. This TCR was recovered from a human donor with Susac syndrome. The CDR3: CSAQKAGGYTF. The nucleotide sequence reads as follows: TGCAGCGCACAAAAAGCAGGGGGCTACACCTTC.